This T cell receptor (beta chain) was sequenced in a study of CD8 T cells in ankylosing spondylitis. Study-level results: Blood from ankylosing spondylitis patients appeared to carry a characteristic eight-variant TCR beta motif. Both synovial fluid and blood in reactive arthritis had previously been reported to carry some motif variants. Disease-linked clones were reportedly significantly enriched in matched ankylosing spondylitis synovial fluid.

This CDR3 contains 15 residues. Germline CDR1 reads SGHRS; CDR2 reads YFSETQ. Germline trimming cut 0 bases from V and 7 bases from J; bases unmatched to any gene: 8. This clonotype was seen at least ten times. The target antigen is unknown. Quantitative barcoded 5'-RACE was used to prepare TCR beta libraries. One entry per CDR3 protein results from TCRdb running MiXCR on the 5' RACE reads. The sample has 90,000 to 120,000 distinct CDR3 sequences; 24% are singletons. The material sequenced was synovial fluid, either unsorted or a sorted T cell fraction (not recorded which). This chain joins TRBV5-1 and TRBJ2-3; the match to TRBD2 covers 7 bases. The sequence was collected from a male donor with ankylosing spondylitis. CDR3 loop: CASSLGGEGRNTQYF. In nucleotides, the CDR3 is TGCGCCAGCAGCTTGGGAGGGGAGGGCCGAAATACGCAGTATTTT.